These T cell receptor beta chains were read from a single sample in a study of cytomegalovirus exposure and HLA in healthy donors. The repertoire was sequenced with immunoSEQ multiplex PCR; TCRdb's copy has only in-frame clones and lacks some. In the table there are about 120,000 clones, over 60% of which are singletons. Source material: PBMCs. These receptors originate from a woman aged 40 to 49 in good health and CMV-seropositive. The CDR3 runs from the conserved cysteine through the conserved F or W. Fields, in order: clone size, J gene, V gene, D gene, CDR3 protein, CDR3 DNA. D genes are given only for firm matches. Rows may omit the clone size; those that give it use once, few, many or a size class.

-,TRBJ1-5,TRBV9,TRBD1,CASSLQLGQVGRASNNNQPQHF,TGTGCCAGCAGCCTCCAATTGGGACAGGTCGGTCGAGCTTCGAACAACAATCAGCCCCAGCATTTT
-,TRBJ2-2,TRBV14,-,CASSQEEDFGRPPAKLFF,TGTGCCAGCAGCCAAGAAGAAGATTTTGGGAGACCCCCGGCTAAGCTGTTTTTT
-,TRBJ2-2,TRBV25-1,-,CASTYTGELFF,TGTGCCAGCACCTACACCGGGGAGCTGTTTTTT
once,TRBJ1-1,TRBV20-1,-,CSAIGNTEAFF,TGCAGTGCTATCGGGAACACTGAAGCTTTCTTT
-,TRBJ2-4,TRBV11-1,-,CASSLGVSRGIQYF,TGTGCCAGCAGCTTAGGGGTTTCCCGGGGCATTCAGTACTTC
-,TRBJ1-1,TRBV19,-,CASTREWGTEAFF,TGTGCCAGTACCCGGGAGTGGGGCACTGAAGCTTTCTTT
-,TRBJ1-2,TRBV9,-,CASSALYRSRTNYGYTF,TGTGCCAGCAGCGCCTTATACAGGTCCCGTACTAACTATGGCTACACCTTC
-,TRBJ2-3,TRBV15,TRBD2,CATSSSMRGEDTQYF,TGTGCCACCAGCAGTAGCATGCGGGGGGAAGATACGCAGTATTTT
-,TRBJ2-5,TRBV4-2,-,CASSQSERQETQYF,TGTGCCAGCAGCCAAAGCGAGCGGCAAGAGACCCAGTACTTC
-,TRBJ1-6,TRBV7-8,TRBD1,CASSLRTGSSPLHF,TGTGCCAGCAGCTTAAGGACAGGCAGTTCACCCCTCCACTTT
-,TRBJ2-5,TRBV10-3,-,CAISPGIYGETQYF,TGTGCCATCAGCCCCGGGATCTACGGGGAGACCCAGTACTTC
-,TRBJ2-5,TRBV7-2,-,CASSVQEGLIGETQYF,TGTGCCAGCAGCGTGCAGGAGGGCCTGATTGGGGAGACCCAGTACTTC
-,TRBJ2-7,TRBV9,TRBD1,CASSDGDRGREQYF,TGTGCCAGCAGCGACGGGGACAGGGGGAGGGAGCAGTACTTC
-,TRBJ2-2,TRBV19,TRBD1,CASRNPGTGDTGELFF,TGTGCCAGTAGAAATCCCGGGACAGGGGACACCGGGGAGCTGTTTTTT
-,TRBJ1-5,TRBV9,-,CASSSQVSQPQHF,TGTGCCAGCAGCAGCCAAGTGAGTCAGCCCCAGCATTTT
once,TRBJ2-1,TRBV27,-,CASSLSGTYSNEQFF,TGTGCCAGCAGTCTATCCGGGACATACTCCAATGAGCAGTTCTTC